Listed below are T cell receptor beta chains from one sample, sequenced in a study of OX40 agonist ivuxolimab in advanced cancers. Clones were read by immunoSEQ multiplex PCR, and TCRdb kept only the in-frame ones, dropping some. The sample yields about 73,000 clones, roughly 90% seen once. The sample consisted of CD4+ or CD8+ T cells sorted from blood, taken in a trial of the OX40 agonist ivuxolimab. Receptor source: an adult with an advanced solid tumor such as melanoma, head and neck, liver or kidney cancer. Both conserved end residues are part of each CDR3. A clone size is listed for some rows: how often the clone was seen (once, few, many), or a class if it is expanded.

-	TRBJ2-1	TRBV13	CASSELGDRDGGEQFF
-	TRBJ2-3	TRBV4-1	CASSNNPMGGDTQYF
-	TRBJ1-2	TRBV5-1	CASSFGVNYGYTF
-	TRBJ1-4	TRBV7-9	CASSDYRGENEKLFF
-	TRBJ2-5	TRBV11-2	CASSTPGQGAWETQYF
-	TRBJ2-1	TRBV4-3	CASSIGAGETYNEQFF
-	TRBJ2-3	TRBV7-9	CASSSLTGQRSTDTQYF
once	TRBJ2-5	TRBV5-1	CASSLVSNDQETQYF
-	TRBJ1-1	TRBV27	CASSLSLGMNTEAFF
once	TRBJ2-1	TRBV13	CASSLVREYEQFF
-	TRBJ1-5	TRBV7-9	CASSLGSPVQPQHF
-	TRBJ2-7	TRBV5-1	CASSLAGGEQYF
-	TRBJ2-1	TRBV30	CAWSQIGGSYNEQFF
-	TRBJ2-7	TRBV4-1	CASSQDQGASEQYF
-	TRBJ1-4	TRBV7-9	CASSLANSLSHNEKLFF
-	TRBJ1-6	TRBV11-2	CASRPFGANDSPLHF
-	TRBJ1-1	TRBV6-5	CASSYRAGETEAFF
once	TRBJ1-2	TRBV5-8	CASSLPADLNYGYTF
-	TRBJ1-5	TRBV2	CASRTGGEGDQRPQHF
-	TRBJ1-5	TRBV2	CASSSGQGLQQPQHF
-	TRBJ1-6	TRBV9	CASSVTDRGNSPLHF
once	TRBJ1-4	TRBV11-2	CASTREWSMNEKLFF
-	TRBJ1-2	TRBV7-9	CASSSDRAYYGYTF
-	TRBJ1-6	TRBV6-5	CASKPGQGSIPLHF
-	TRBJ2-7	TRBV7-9	CASSSDTYEQYF
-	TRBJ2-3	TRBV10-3	CAISATWTGAEVDTQYF
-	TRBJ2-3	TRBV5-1	CASSLEGKDWGDTQYF
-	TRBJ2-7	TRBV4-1	CASSQEAGYSYEQYF
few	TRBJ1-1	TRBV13	CASTLRGAAEAFF
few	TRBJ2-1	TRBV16	CASSQFGALDNEQFF
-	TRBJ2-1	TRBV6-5	CASRFLARDNEQFF
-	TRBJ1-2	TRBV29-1	CSVVQGYGYTF
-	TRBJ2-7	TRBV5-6	CASSEGGLEQYF
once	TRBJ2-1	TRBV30	CAWSVGRGTNEQFF
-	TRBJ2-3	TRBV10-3	CAISESGLSVTDTQYF
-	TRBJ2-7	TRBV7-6	CASSPRGGAYEQYF
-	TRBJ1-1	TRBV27	CASSLPGAEAFF
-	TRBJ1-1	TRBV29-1	CSVVTAMNTEAFF
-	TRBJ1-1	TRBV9	CASSPSGGSEAFF
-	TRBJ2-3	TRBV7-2	CASSQVPGLETSTDTQYF
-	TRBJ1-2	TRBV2	CASKTVGTGAHGYTF
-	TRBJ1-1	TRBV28	CASSRLRGGTEAFF
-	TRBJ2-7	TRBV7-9	CASSLTGSPYEQYF
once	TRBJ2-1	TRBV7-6	CASSPMQGYEQFF
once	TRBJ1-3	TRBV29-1	CSVERVGSEGNTIYF
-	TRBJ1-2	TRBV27	CASSSGLNYGYTF
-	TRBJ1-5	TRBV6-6	CASTHEGGAGNQPQHF
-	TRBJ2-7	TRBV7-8	CASSTRGGAIPYEQYF
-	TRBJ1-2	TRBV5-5	CASSPGQIYGYTF
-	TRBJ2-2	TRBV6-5	CASSQGETGELFF
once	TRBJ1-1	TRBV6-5	CASSYSRLMNTEAFF
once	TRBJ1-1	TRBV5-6	CASSWTVLNTEAFF